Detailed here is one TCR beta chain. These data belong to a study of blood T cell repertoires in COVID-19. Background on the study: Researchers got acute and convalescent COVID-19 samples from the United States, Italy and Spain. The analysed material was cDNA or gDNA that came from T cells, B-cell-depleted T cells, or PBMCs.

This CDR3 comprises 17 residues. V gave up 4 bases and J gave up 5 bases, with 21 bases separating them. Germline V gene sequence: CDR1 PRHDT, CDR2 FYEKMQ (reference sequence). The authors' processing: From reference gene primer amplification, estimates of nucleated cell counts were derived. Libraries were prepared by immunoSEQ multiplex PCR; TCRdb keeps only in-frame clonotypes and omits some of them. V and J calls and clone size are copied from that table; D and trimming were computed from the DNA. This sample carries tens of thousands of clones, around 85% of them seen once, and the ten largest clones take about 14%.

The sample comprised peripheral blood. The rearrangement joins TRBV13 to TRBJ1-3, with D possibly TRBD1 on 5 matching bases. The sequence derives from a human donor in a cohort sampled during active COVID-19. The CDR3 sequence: CASSSIRGIAKRNTIYF. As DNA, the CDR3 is TGTGCCAGCAGCTCGATCCGGGGGATTGCTAAGAGAAACACCATATATTTT.